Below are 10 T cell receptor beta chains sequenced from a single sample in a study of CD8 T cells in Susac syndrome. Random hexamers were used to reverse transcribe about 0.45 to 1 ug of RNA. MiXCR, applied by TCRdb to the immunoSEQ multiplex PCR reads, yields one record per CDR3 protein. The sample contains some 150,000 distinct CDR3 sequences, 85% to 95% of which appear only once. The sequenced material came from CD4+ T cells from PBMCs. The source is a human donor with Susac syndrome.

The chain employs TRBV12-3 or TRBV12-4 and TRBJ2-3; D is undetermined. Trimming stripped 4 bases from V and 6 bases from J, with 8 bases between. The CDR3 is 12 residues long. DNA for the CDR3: TGTGCCAGCAGTTGGAAGGTTGATACGCAGTATTTT. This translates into CASSWKVDTQYF.

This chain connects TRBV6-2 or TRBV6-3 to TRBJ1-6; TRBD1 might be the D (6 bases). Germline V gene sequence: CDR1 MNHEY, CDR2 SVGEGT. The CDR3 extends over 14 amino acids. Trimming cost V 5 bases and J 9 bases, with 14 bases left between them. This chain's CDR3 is CASSLRNRVSPLHF. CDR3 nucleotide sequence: TGTGCCAGCAGTCTCCGGAACAGGGTTTCACCCCTCCACTTT.

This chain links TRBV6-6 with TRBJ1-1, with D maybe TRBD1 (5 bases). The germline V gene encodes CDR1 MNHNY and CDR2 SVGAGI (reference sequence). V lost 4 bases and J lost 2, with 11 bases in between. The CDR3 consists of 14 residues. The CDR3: CASSLNDRNTEAFF. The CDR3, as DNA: TGTGCCAGCAGTTTGAACGACAGAAACACTGAAGCTTTCTTT.

The CDR3 protein is CASSSPGGARRETQYF. The CDR3 DNA follows: TGTGCCAGCAGCTCCCCGGGGGGGGCGCGACGGGAGACCCAGTACTTC. The chain employs TRBV7-9 and TRBJ2-5; 8 bases fit TRBD2. The CDR3 totals 16 residues. Losses at the gene ends were 4 bases for V and 5 bases for J; bases not matched to a gene: 12. Germline CDR1 and CDR2: SEHNR and FQNEAQ (reference sequence).

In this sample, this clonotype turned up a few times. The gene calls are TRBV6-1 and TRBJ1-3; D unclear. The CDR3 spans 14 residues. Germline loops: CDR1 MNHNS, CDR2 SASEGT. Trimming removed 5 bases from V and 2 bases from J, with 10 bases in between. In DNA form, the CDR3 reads TGTGCCAGCAGTTTAGGAGGGACTGGAAACACCATATATTTT. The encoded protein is CASSLGGTGNTIYF.

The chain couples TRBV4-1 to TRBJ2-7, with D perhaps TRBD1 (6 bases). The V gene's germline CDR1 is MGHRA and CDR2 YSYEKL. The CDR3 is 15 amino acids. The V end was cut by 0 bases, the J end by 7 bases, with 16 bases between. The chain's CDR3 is CASSQEMRRGGEQYF. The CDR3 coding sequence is TGCGCCAGCAGCCAAGAGATGCGCAGGGGCGGGGAGCAGTACTTC.

CDR3 DNA: TGTGCCAGCAGTTACTCCCACTACGAGCAGTACTTC. It is translated as CASSYSHYEQYF. The gene calls are TRBV6-2 or TRBV6-3 and TRBJ2-7; the D is unclear. The CDR3 is 12 amino acids. From germline, CDR1 is MNHEY and CDR2 SVGEGT. Trimming pared 0 bases from V and 3 bases from J, leaving 3 bases between.

CDR3 DNA: TGCAGTGCTGTGTCCGGGGCTAACTATGGCTACACCTTC. Translating it yields CSAVSGANYGYTF. V and J are TRBV20-1 and TRBJ1-2, with D hard to call. The V gene's germline CDR1 is DFQATT and CDR2 SNEGSKA (reference sequence). With 5 bases removed from V and 0 bases from J, the gap between germline ends came to 10 bases. The CDR3 is made up of 13 amino acids.

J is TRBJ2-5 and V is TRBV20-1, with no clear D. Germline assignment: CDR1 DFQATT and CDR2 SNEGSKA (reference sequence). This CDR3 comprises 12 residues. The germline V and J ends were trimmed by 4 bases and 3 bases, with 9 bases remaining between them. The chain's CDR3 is CSANRREETQYF. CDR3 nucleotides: TGCAGTGCTAACAGACGCGAAGAGACCCAGTACTTC.

CDR3 in amino acids: CASSLGGGRLFAIYF. In DNA form, the CDR3 reads TGTGCCAGCAGTTTAGGGGGGGGACGTCTCTTCGCCATATATTTT. The chain combines TRBV28 with TRBJ1-3; D possibly corresponds to TRBD1 (5 bases). Trimming removed 2 bases from V and 11 bases from J, with 19 bases in between. Per germline, CDR1 MDHEN and CDR2 SYDVKM. CDR3 length: 15 amino acids.